Listed below are T cell receptor beta chains from one sample, sequenced in a study of post-analysis software for immune sequencing data. TCRdb analysed the PCR reads with MiXCR anew, one entry per CDR3 protein. Here the sample spans about 820,000 distinct CDR3 sequences, approximately 57% being singletons. Sequenced sample: blood. The receptors come from a girl aged 5 to 17 with multiple sclerosis. CDR3s include the opening cysteine and the closing phenylalanine or tryptophan. D genes are given only for firm matches. A row's size may be missing; if present it is once, few, many or a size class.

.,.,TRBV20-1,CSARYSTYEQYF
.,.,TRBV5-6,CASSFGGELFF
.,.,TRBV12-3/TRBV12-4,CASTAGTGSSYEQYF
TRBD1,.,TRBV6-5,CASSYRGQGEGYTF
TRBD2,.,TRBV10-3,CAITETSGFGREQYF
.,.,TRBV7-7,CASSPSVGGYNEQFF
.,.,TRBV7-3,CASSLTPPSGANVLTF
TRBD1,.,TRBV20-1,CSARTGTGDIGEQYF
.,few,TRBV6-1,CASRPEAREAKNIQYF
TRBD1,.,TRBV6-1,CASRARAVAGQGSYGYTF
TRBD1,.,TRBV20-1,CSASHRGDYGYTF
.,once,TRBV5-1,CASSLEGRTSPEQFF
.,few,TRBV27,CASADSSYYEQYF
TRBD2,few,TRBV7-2,CASSSPGLVYEQYF
TRBD1,.,TRBV6-6,CASSRQGQSYEQYF
.,.,TRBV15,CATSRSGSRAAYEQYF
TRBD2,.,TRBV3-1,CASSQERLAGGYEQYF
TRBD1,.,TRBV12-5,CASGFQGATNEKLFF
TRBD2,.,TRBV20-1,CSAELAGVSHEQFF
TRBD2,.,TRBV15,CATSTPWTSPGGDTQYF
.,.,TRBV20-1,CSACHRDRADTQYF
TRBD1,.,TRBV29-1,CSAREGAGNSPLHF
TRBD1,.,TRBV6-4,CASSDRANYNEQFF
.,few,TRBV9,CASSVATGVTEAFF
TRBD1,.,TRBV10-3,CAISESRTGSTDTQYF
TRBD2,.,TRBV20-1,CSAQIGLAGGPEQYF
.,.,TRBV7-9,CASSLGQAAWTQYF
.,.,TRBV3-1,CASSQYAGETYEQYF
TRBD2,.,TRBV29-1,CSAPGLLAGVQETLYF
TRBD1,.,TRBV6-1,CTSRTHRGQGKGIANTEAFF
TRBD2,.,TRBV20-1,CSAGDPGLAEGTTYEQYF
TRBD1,.,TRBV5-1,CASSLEGPGGYGYTF
TRBD1,.,TRBV5-1,CASSRGTGNLGAFF
TRBD2,.,TRBV5-1,CASSTGLAGIDEQFF